Listed below are T cell receptor beta chains from one sample, sequenced in a study of blood T cell repertoires in COVID-19. Libraries were prepared by immunoSEQ multiplex PCR; TCRdb keeps only in-frame clonotypes and omits some of them. This table has about 110,000 clones, about 90% appearing once. Input material: peripheral blood. Receptors were obtained from a human donor in a cohort sampled during active COVID-19. CDR3s include the opening cysteine and the closing phenylalanine or tryptophan. A D gene is named only where the DNA matches it firmly. The size entry is marked missing in some rows and otherwise reads once, few, many or a size class.

>TRBJ1-5|.|once|TRBV7-8
TGTGCCAGCAGCTTATTGGGAGCAGAATATAGCAATCAGCCCCAGCATTTT
CASSLLGAEYSNQPQHF
>TRBJ1-1|TRBD1|.|TRBV19
TGTGCCAGTAGTACCGGGACAGGGGTTACTGAAGCTTTCTTT
CASSTGTGVTEAFF
>TRBJ1-5|TRBD1|.|TRBV9
TGTGCCAGCAGCGCCGGACAGGGGGTGGACGGCCAGCCCCAGCATTTT
CASSAGQGVDGQPQHF
>TRBJ2-7|TRBD2|.|TRBV18
TGTGCCAGCTCAGGGGGGGCCTACGAGCAGTACTTC
CASSGGAYEQYF
>TRBJ2-2|TRBD1|.|TRBV10-1
TGCGCCAGCGGAAGACGGGACAGGGGGGCCGGGGAGCTGTTTTTT
CASGRRDRGAGELFF
>TRBJ2-6|.|once|TRBV19
TGTGCCAGTAAGGAGGGCTCTGGGGCCAACGTCCTGACTTTC
CASKEGSGANVLTF
>TRBJ1-2|.|.|TRBV7-9
TGTGCCAGCAGCCCCCGACGGGGAACTAACTATGGCTACACCTTC
CASSPRRGTNYGYTF
>TRBJ1-5|TRBD1|.|TRBV7-3
TGTGCCAGCAGCTTAAGTCGGGACAGGGAAAGTCAGCCCCAGCATTTT
CASSLSRDRESQPQHF
>TRBJ2-1|TRBD2|.|TRBV5-1
TGCGCCAGCAGCTTGGAATATCTAGCGGGTACCTACAATGAGCAGTTCTTC
CASSLEYLAGTYNEQFF
>TRBJ1-5|.|.|TRBV19
TGTGCCAGTAGTGACGAGGGAGACTATAGCAATCAGCCCCAGCATTTT
CASSDEGDYSNQPQHF
>TRBJ2-1|TRBD2|.|TRBV11-2
TGTGCCAGCAGCTTCACTAGCGGGGGCTACAATGAGCAGTTCTTC
CASSFTSGGYNEQFF
>TRBJ2-7|TRBD1|.|TRBV18
TGTGCCAGCTCACCTCGAGTCTCGGGACAGGGAGGGTACGAGCAGTACTTC
CASSPRVSGQGGYEQYF
>TRBJ2-2|.|.|TRBV27
TGTGCCAGCAGTTCACCCCCCAGAGGCGGGGAGCTGTTTTTT
CASSSPPRGGELFF
>TRBJ2-1|TRBD1|.|TRBV7-8
TGTGCCAGCAGCCCACCGGGAGGACAGGGGGCAAATGAGCAGTTCTTC
CASSPPGGQGANEQFF
>TRBJ2-1|TRBD1|.|TRBV19
TGTGCCAGTAGGGGCCCCGGGACAGGGGGGAACAATGAGCAGTTCTTC
CASRGPGTGGNNEQFF
>TRBJ1-1|.|.|TRBV7-3
TGTGCCAGCAAGTTCAGGGTCACTGAAGCTTTCTTT
CASKFRVTEAFF
>TRBJ1-1|.|.|TRBV30
TGTGCCTGGAGTCGGGAGGTGAACACTGAAGCTTTCTTT
CAWSREVNTEAFF
>TRBJ2-7|TRBD2|.|TRBV28
TGTGCCAGCAAAACGGGAGGGTACGAGCAGTACTTC
CASKTGGYEQYF
>TRBJ2-7|TRBD2|.|TRBV4-1
TGCGCCAGCAGCCAAGGGGGAGGGCCCTCCTACGAGCAGTACTTC
CASSQGGGPSYEQYF
>TRBJ1-1|.|.|TRBV6-5
TGTGCCAGCAGTTACGCACGTAGAACGGCTGAAGCTTTCTTT
CASSYARRTAEAFF
>TRBJ2-7|.|few|TRBV7-9
TGTGCCAGCAGCCAGGAGGCAAACTACGAGCAGTACTTC
CASSQEANYEQYF
>TRBJ2-7|TRBD2|.|TRBV24-1
TGTGCCACCAGTCCGGGTGGGGGCGGGGGGAAGCAGTACTTC
CATSPGGGGGKQYF
>TRBJ1-4|.|few|TRBV4-2
TGTGCCAGCAGCCAAGACAGGGGAGATGAAAAACTGTTTTTT
CASSQDRGDEKLFF
>TRBJ2-4|TRBD2|.|TRBV9
TGTGCCAGCAGCATACTAGCGGGGGGGAATGCGGAAGACATTCAGTACTTC
CASSILAGGNAEDIQYF
>TRBJ2-7|TRBD1|.|TRBV7-8
TGTGCCAGCAGCTCCTCTACCGGGACAGGGGGCGAGCAGTACTTC
CASSSSTGTGGEQYF
>TRBJ1-1|.|once|TRBV5-6
TGTGCCAGCAGCTTGGCCCGGAGGGACACTGAAGCTTTCTTT
CASSLARRDTEAFF
>TRBJ2-7|TRBD2|.|TRBV10-3
TGTGCCATCAGTGATTCCGGGACTAGCGGGTCCCCGGGGGTCGAGCAGTACTTC
CAISDSGTSGSPGVEQYF
>TRBJ2-1|TRBD2|few|TRBV4-1
TGCGCCAGCAGCCAAAGACTAGCGGGACCCAATGAGCAGTTCTTC
CASSQRLAGPNEQFF
>TRBJ1-1|.|.|TRBV3-1/TRBV3-2
TGTGCCAGCACGAGAGGGAACACTGAAGCTTTCTTT
CASTRGNTEAFF
>TRBJ1-1|TRBD1|.|TRBV11-2
TGTGCCAGCAGCCAGATCCAAGACAGGGGCAACACTGAAGCTTTCTTT
CASSQIQDRGNTEAFF
>TRBJ2-3|.|.|TRBV5-6
TGTGCCAGCAGCCCCTCCCCCCTAGCGACTAGCACAGATACGCAGTATTTT
CASSPSPLATSTDTQYF
>TRBJ2-1|TRBD2|.|TRBV27
TGTGCCAGTATGTCCTATAGCGGGAGCTCCTACAATGAGCAGTTCTTC
CASMSYSGSSYNEQFF
>TRBJ1-2|.|few|TRBV28
TGTGCCAGCAGTTTTAGTCGGAGTAAGGGCTACACCTTC
CASSFSRSKGYTF
>TRBJ1-4|.|.|TRBV19
TGTGCCAGTAGTATCAAAGGAGCAACTAATGAAAAACTGTTTTTT
CASSIKGATNEKLFF
>TRBJ1-1|TRBD1|.|TRBV28
TGTGCCAGCAGCCCAGGGGGCGCGCAGCCCCATGAAGCTTTCTTT
CASSPGGAQPHEAFF
>TRBJ2-3|TRBD2|.|TRBV2
TGTGCCAGCAGTGGAACAGGACTAGCGGGAGCAGATACGCAGTATTTT
CASSGTGLAGADTQYF
>TRBJ1-5|.|.|TRBV28
TGTGCCAGCAGTCCTATTAAGGGGCGCAATCAGCCCCAGCATTTT
CASSPIKGRNQPQHF
>TRBJ2-3|TRBD2|.|TRBV14
TGTGCCAGCAGCCACCTCGGACTAGCGGTGGGCACAGATACGCAGTATTTT
CASSHLGLAVGTDTQYF
>TRBJ2-7|TRBD1|.|TRBV5-1
TGCGCCAGCAGCTTGGAGCCAGGGGGCTTCTACGAGCAGTACTTC
CASSLEPGGFYEQYF
>TRBJ2-2|TRBD1|.|TRBV2
TGTGCCAGCGGATACGGGACAGGGGGCACCGGGGAGCTGTTTTTT
CASGYGTGGTGELFF
>TRBJ1-6|.|.|TRBV20-1
TGCAGTGCTAGTAGGCAGGGGTCCTCCTATAATTCACCCCTCCACTTT
CSASRQGSSYNSPLHF
>TRBJ1-2|TRBD1|.|TRBV5-6
TGTGCCAGCGAGGGGACAGGCCAAATCTATGGCTACACCTTC
CASEGTGQIYGYTF
>TRBJ2-5|.|.|TRBV5-1
TGCGCCAGCAGCTTTCAGGAGCGGGAGACCCAGTACTTC
CASSFQERETQYF
>TRBJ2-7|.|.|TRBV4-1
TGCGCCAGCAGCCAAGGGACTCCGGGCGCTAACTACGAGCAGTACTTC
CASSQGTPGANYEQYF
>TRBJ2-1|TRBD2|once|TRBV3-1/TRBV3-2
TGTGCCAGCACCCATCGGCCTAGCGGGAACAGCGAGCAGTTCTTC
CASTHRPSGNSEQFF
>TRBJ1-6|TRBD1|once|TRBV19
TGTGCCAGTAGTACGGGACAGCTTTCACCCCTCCACTTT
CASSTGQLSPLHF
>TRBJ2-1|TRBD2|.|TRBV5-6
TGTGCCAGCAGTATAGCGGGGGGCCGGGGAAATGAGCAGTTCTTC
CASSIAGGRGNEQFF
>TRBJ1-5|TRBD1|.|TRBV29-1
TGCAGCGTTGATGACCGGGACAGACCTCAGCCCCAGCATTTT
CSVDDRDRPQPQHF
>TRBJ2-1|TRBD2|.|TRBV27
TGTGCCAGCAGTGGGACTAGCGGGGGGGCCCGCAATGAGCAGTTCTTC
CASSGTSGGARNEQFF
>TRBJ2-7|TRBD1|once|TRBV5-1
TGCGCCAGCAGCCTACAGGGGTACGAGCAGTACTTC
CASSLQGYEQYF
>TRBJ2-3|.|.|TRBV9
TGTGCCAGCAGTTACGGCTCACACTATAGCACAGATACGCAGTATTTT
CASSYGSHYSTDTQYF
>TRBJ2-1|.|.|TRBV13
TGTGCCAGCAGCTTCTTCTCGAGCGGAAGCTCCTACAATGAGCAGTTCTTC
CASSFFSSGSSYNEQFF
>TRBJ2-3|TRBD2|.|TRBV9
TGTGCCAGCAGCGTAGATGGGTCCATAGCGGGGCAGGAGTATTTT
CASSVDGSIAGQEYF
>TRBJ1-1|.|few|TRBV19
TGTGCCAGTACAGGGGCCAGGAACACTGAAGCTTTCTTT
CASTGARNTEAFF
>TRBJ2-1|.|.|TRBV18
TGTGCCAGCTCACCACCGACGTCCCAGGGGAGTAAAGGGGGTGGTGAGCAGTTCTTC
CASSPPTSQGSKGGGEQFF
>TRBJ2-7|.|once|TRBV3-1/TRBV3-2
TGTGCCAGCAGCCACTATCGAGGCAGCTACGAGCAGTACTTC
CASSHYRGSYEQYF
>TRBJ2-1|.|once|TRBV18
TGTGCCAGCTCGCGGACTACTTTGGGGGAGCAGTTCTTC
CASSRTTLGEQFF